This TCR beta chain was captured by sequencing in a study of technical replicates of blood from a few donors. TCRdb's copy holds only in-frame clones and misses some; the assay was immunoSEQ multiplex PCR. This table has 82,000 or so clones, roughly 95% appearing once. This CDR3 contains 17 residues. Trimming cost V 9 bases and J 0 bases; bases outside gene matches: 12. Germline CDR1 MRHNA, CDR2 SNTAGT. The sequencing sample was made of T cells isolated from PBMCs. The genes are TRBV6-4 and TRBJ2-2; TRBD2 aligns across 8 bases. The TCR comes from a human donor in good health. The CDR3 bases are TGTGCCAGTTCGACTCGGCTAGCGGGCTCGAACACCGGGGAGCTGTTTTTT. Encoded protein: CASSTRLAGSNTGELFF.